This TCR beta chain emerged from a study of beta chain features in type 1 diabetes. Study-level results: Since sequencing was performed on cDNA, cells with high TCR expression could be over-represented. The study found that naive, central memory and Treg TCRB repertoires appeared more similar in patients than in healthy donors.

A sort by CD45RO/CCR7/CD25/CD127/CD95/CD27 yielded CD4+ naive, central memory, regulatory and stem cell-like memory cells. TCRB transcripts that were expressed got sequenced, as all of the isolated RNA had been reverse transcribed. Profiled with immunoSEQ multiplex PCR; TCRdb holds only in-frame clones, not every one. The table lists around 300,000 clones, 12% to 15% of them singletons. In this sample, this clone turned up a few times. Its antigen is not known. V lost 5 bases, J lost 6 bases, and 17 bases lay in between. The length of the CDR3 is 14 residues. Germline V CDR1 and CDR2: MNHEY, SVGAGI. The sequenced material came from central memory CD4+ T cells from blood. V is TRBV6-5 and J is TRBJ2-7; TRBD1 is a possible D gene (6 bases). This sequence was found in a man aged 25-40 years in good health. The CDR3 spells CASSLETPGAEQYV. The DNA of the CDR3 is TGTGCCAGCAGTCTCGAGACCCCAGGGGCCGAGCAGTACGTC.